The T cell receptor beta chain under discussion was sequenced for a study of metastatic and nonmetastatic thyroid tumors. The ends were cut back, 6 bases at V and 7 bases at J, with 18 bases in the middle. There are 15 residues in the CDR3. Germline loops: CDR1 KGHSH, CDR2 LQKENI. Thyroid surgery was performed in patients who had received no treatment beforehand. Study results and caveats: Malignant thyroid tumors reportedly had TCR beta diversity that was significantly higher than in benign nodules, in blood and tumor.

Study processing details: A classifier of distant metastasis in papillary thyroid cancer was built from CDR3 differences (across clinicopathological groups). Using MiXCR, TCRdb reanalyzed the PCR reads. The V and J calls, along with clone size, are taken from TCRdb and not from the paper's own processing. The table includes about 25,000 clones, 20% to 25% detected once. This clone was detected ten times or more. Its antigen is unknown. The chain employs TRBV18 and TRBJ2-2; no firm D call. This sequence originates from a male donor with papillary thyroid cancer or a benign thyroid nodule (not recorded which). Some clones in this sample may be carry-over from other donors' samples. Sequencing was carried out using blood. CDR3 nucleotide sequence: TGTGCCAGCTCTCCGGCCCTAGACATCGGCGGGGAGCTGTTTTTT. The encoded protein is CASSPALDIGGELFF.